The 10 T cell receptor beta chains presented below share a single source sample, sequenced in a study of T cell repertoires in cytomegalovirus infection. MiXCR, run by TCRdb on the reads, gives a single entry per CDR3 protein. The profile covers fewer than 950,000 distinct CDR3 sequences, with less than 35% appearing a single time and around 12% taken by the ten largest. Antigen specificity for these receptors is unknown. This material consisted of cultured CD8+ T cells from PBMCs, taken from culture after CMV antigen stimulation. All receptors come from a human donor in good health (CMV status not recorded). Some clones in this sample may be carry-over from other donors' samples.

Points on this clonotype: A much more abundant neighbour one base away suggests this may be a read error. The rearrangement links TRBV7-6 to TRBJ2-1, with D possibly TRBD1 on 5 matching bases. Germline V CDR1 and CDR2: SGHVS, FNYEAQ. The CDR3 totals 16 residues. V was pared by 1 base and J by 2 bases, with 12 bases between. CDR3 nucleotide sequence: TGTGCCAGCAGCTTAGTGGTCAGGGCGGCCTACAATGAGCAGTTCTTC. It encodes CASSLVVRAAYNEQFF.

This clonotype was found a few times. The chain combines TRBV4-1 with TRBJ2-4, with TRBD1 identical over 8 bases. Germline V gene data show CDR1 as MGHRA and CDR2 as YSYEKL. The CDR3 is 14 amino acids. V shed 3 bases, J shed 8 bases, and the junction held 6 bases outside the gene matches. CDR3 sequence: CASSQEDRADIQYF. DNA for the CDR3: TGCGCCAGCAGCCAGGAGGACAGGGCGGACATTCAGTACTTC.

This clonotype was observed a few times. This chain links TRBV19 with TRBJ2-2; D might be TRBD1 (6 bases). Germline CDR1 is LNHDA and CDR2 is SQIVND (reference sequence). The V gene lost 7 bases and the J gene lost 3 bases, with 15 bases spanning the gap. The CDR3 covers 15 residues. The CDR3 bases are TGTGCCAGTAACCCCCCAGGGGTTTACACCGGGGAGCTGTTTTTT. Translation gives CASNPPGVYTGELFF.

The chain employs TRBV24-1 and TRBJ1-1, with D hard to call. Germline loops: CDR1 KGHDR, CDR2 SFDVKD. V gave up 7 bases and J gave up 3 bases, with 11 bases separating them. The CDR3 contains 13 residues. The CDR3 coding sequence is TGTGCCACCAGGGAGGGTGGCGACACTGAAGCTTTCTTT. It translates to CATREGGDTEAFF.

This sequence joins TRBV29-1 and TRBJ2-1, with 9 nucleotides matching TRBD1. The junction had 5 bases not matched to a gene; V was cut back by 6 bases and J by 5 bases. Germline V gene sequence: CDR1 SQVTM, CDR2 ANQGSEA. The CDR3 totals 13 residues. In nucleotides, the CDR3 is TGCAGCGTCCCGGGACAGGGACACAATGAGCAGTTCTTC. This sequence encodes CSVPGQGHNEQFF.

This clonotype was seen ten or more times. The rearrangement uses TRBV7-6 and TRBJ1-1; D ambiguous. In germline, CDR1 is SGHVS, CDR2 FNYEAQ. The CDR3 covers 18 residues. V was pared by 1 base and J by 6 bases, with 24 bases between. Written as DNA, the CDR3 is TGTGCCAGCAGCTTAGGGGAAGGCAGCCCCCCTGTTGGGGCTGAAGCTTTCTTT. It specifies CASSLGEGSPPVGAEAFF.

The sample holds a few counts of this clonotype. The chain joins TRBV4-2 to TRBJ2-3, with a weak D call TRBD2 (6 bases). The V gene lost 0 bases and the J gene lost 4 bases, with 11 bases spanning the gap. Germline CDR1 and CDR2: LGHNA and YNFKEQ. The CDR3 runs 15 residues. CDR3 sequence: CASSQEPGSADTQYF. The CDR3, as DNA: TGTGCCAGCAGCCAAGAACCCGGGAGCGCAGATACGCAGTATTTT.

The sample holds a few counts of this clonotype. J is TRBJ2-5 and V is TRBV12-3 or TRBV12-4; weak D call: TRBD2 (5 bases). V was shortened by 6 bases and J by 0 bases, with 23 bases between the two germline ends. This CDR3 contains 18 residues. The CDR3 spells CASSTPQEVNLYQETQYF. DNA of the CDR3: TGTGCCAGCAGCACGCCCCAGGAGGTTAATTTGTACCAAGAGACCCAGTACTTC.

V and J are TRBV19 and TRBJ1-2; 8 bases are a match to TRBD1. The germline V gene encodes CDR1 LNHDA and CDR2 SQIVND (reference sequence). This CDR3 contains 16 residues. J gave up 4 bases and V 3 bases, and 10 bases lay outside the gene matches. CDR3 protein: CASSILGQEFFYGYTF. CDR3 DNA: TGTGCCAGTAGTATTTTGGGACAGGAATTTTTCTATGGCTACACCTTC.

The DNA of the CDR3 is TGCGCCAGCTCAACGGGACAGGTTATTTACGAGCAGTACGTC. Protein product: CASSTGQVIYEQYV. This rearrangement joins TRBV10-2 to TRBJ2-7; 8 nucleotides match TRBD1. Germline trimming cut 8 bases from V and 4 bases from J; bases unmatched to any gene: 10. The CDR3 extends over 14 amino acids. Germline assignment: CDR1 WSHSY and CDR2 SAAADI.